This TCR beta chain was documented in a study of T-cell reconstitution after alpha-beta-depleted transplantation in children. Germline V gene lookup returns CDR1 SQVTM and CDR2 ANQGSEA. This CDR3 contains 14 residues. Losses at the gene ends were 4 bases for V and 11 bases for J; bases not matched to a gene: 12. This sample's TCRbeta library carried unique molecular identifier barcodes. TCRdb used MiXCR to reprocess the PCR reads, holding one entry per CDR3 protein. The table records about 610,000 distinct CDR3 sequences, about 10% of them present only once. This clonotype appeared a few times. This clonotype was obtained from a human donor who donated a stem cell graft to a child with acute myeloid leukemia. The chain joins TRBV29-1 to TRBJ1-1, with 11 bases matching TRBD1. Sequencing was performed on PBMCs from the stem cell graft donor, taken from the stem cell graft. The CDR3 region has the DNA TGCAGCGTTGCGGGACAGGGGGAAGTTAGTGGTGCTTTCTTT. It specifies CSVAGQGEVSGAFF.